The next 23 T cell receptor beta chains were all read from a single sample in a study of CXCR3-negative and CXCR3-positive naive CD8 T cells. UMI-labeled 5' RACE yielded the TRB cDNA libraries. TCRdb re-called the 5' RACE reads and gives one entry per CDR3 protein, without DNA. Its table lists about 62,000 distinct CDR3 sequences. Sequenced sample: naive CXCR3- CD8+ T cells from blood. Subset noted: CD45RO-CCR7+CD27+CD95- naive CD8+ T cells lacking CXCR3 (TNR3-). The receptors derive from a human donor in good health. Some clones in this sample may be carry-over from other donors' samples.

The chain links TRBV4-1 to TRBJ2-1; TCRdb outputs TRBD2, but without DNA this stays unchecked. CDR1 MGHRA and CDR2 YSYEKL come from the germline V gene. The CDR3 spans 16 residues. This CDR3 reads CASSQEGRGWYNEQFF.

This sequence joins TRBV6-5 and TRBJ2-7. Looked up from germline, CDR1 is MNHEY and CDR2 is SVGAGI. The CDR3 is 14 residues long. CDR3 amino acids: CASSYRESFYEQYF.

The chain uses TRBV28 and TRBJ2-2. Germline V gene lookup returns CDR1 MDHEN and CDR2 SYDVKM. The CDR3 length is 14 residues. CDR3 region: CASSLVHPTGELFF.

The chain uses TRBV7-6 and TRBJ2-5; TCRdb's D call, TRBD2, is unchecked because there is no DNA. Germline-derived CDR1 and CDR2 are SGHVS and FNYEAQ. CDR3 length: 15 residues. The CDR3 spells CASRGERGRPETQYF.

The rearrangement uses TRBV29-1 and TRBJ2-7; TCRdb's D call of TRBD1 is untestable without DNA. Germline values: CDR1 SQVTM, CDR2 ANQGSEA. There are 13 residues in the CDR3. The CDR3 loop reads CSVVWDGPYEQYF.

The chain is built from TRBV5-4 and TRBJ2-5; the D call of TRBD2 rests on TCRdb alone, since no DNA is present to check it. Germline V CDR1 and CDR2: SGHNT, YYREEE (reference sequence). This CDR3 is built from 14 residues. The CDR3 region is CASSLVPGGETQYF.

The V call is TRBV6-2 or TRBV6-3, the J call TRBJ2-5; TCRdb names TRBD1, which stays unverified in the absence of DNA. The CDR3 contains 12 residues. Germline V gives CDR1 MNHEY, CDR2 SVGEGT. The CDR3 loop reads CATSGQEETQYF.

The chain couples TRBV27 to TRBJ1-2. The germline V gene encodes CDR1 MNHEY and CDR2 SMNVEV (reference sequence). The CDR3 runs to 11 residues. CDR3 amino acids: CASLTDRGYTF.

J is TRBJ2-7 and V is TRBV15. The CDR3 runs to 11 residues. Germline loops: CDR1 LNHNV, CDR2 YYDKDF (reference sequence). CDR3: CATRDTYEQYF. Variable domain in full (rest from reference TRBV15 and TRBJ2-7): DAMVIQNPRYQVTQFGKPVTLSCSQTLNHNVMYWYQQKSSQAPKLLFHYYDKDFNNEADTPDNFQSRRPNTSFCFLDIRSPGLGDTAMYLCATRDTYEQYFGPGTRLTVT.

This sequence joins TRBV5-1 and TRBJ2-5. The CDR3 covers 14 residues. From germline, CDR1 is SGHRS and CDR2 YFSETQ. CDR3 in amino acids: CASSLADLTETQYF.

This rearrangement joins TRBV5-1 to TRBJ2-1; the TCRdb D gene call, TRBD2, has no DNA to confirm it. The CDR3 length is 16 residues. Germline V lookup: CDR1 SGHRS, CDR2 YFSETQ. This CDR3 is CASSLAWGGGDFLQFF.

The chain carries TRBV6-5 and TRBJ1-5; TCRdb's D call of TRBD1 is untestable without DNA. The CDR3 extends over 16 amino acids. CDR1 MNHEY and CDR2 SVGAGI come from the germline V gene. CDR3 sequence: CASSYPFRDSNQPQHF.

The chain joins TRBV6-1 to TRBJ2-7; TCRdb's D gene call, TRBD1, goes unchecked for lack of DNA. The CDR3 has 13 amino acids. CDR1 is MNHNS and CDR2 is SASEGT in the germline V gene. The CDR3 region is CASFRDTTYEQYF.

This chain joins TRBV4-1 and TRBJ2-4; the TRBD2 assignment by TCRdb is unverifiable without DNA. This CDR3 comprises 17 residues. Germline assignment: CDR1 MGHRA and CDR2 YSYEKL. CDR3: CASSQDRLAGAKNIQYF.

V is TRBV4-3 and J is TRBJ2-7; TCRdb's D call, TRBD1, is unchecked because there is no DNA. CDR3 length: 13 residues. The germline gives CDR1 LGHNA, CDR2 YSLEER. CDR3 in amino acids: CATYTRRGSQQYF.

The V gene is TRBV6-5, the J gene TRBJ2-7; the D call from TCRdb, TRBD2, cannot be confirmed without DNA. The length of the CDR3 is 14 residues. In germline, CDR1 is MNHEY, CDR2 SVGAGI. The CDR3 spells CASSTGTSFYEQYF.

This chain links TRBV29-1 with TRBJ2-6; the D call from TCRdb, TRBD1, cannot be confirmed without DNA. From germline, CDR1 is SQVTM and CDR2 ANQGSEA. This CDR3 has 12 amino acids. This chain's CDR3 is CSVVRESNVLTF.

V is TRBV4-3 and J is TRBJ2-3; TCRdb selects TRBD1, and the lack of DNA leaves this call unchecked. The germline gives CDR1 LGHNA, CDR2 YSLEER. The CDR3 extends over 18 amino acids. The CDR3 reads CASSQDELTSVPTDTQYF.

The chain joins TRBV6-5 to TRBJ2-6; TCRdb's D gene call, TRBD2, goes unchecked for lack of DNA. This CDR3 comprises 15 residues. Germline CDR1 reads MNHEY; CDR2 reads SVGAGI. CDR3 sequence reads: CASSYGPSGANVLTF.

The chain links TRBV10-2 to TRBJ2-7. Per germline, CDR1 WSHSY and CDR2 SAAADI. This CDR3 has 13 residues. CDR3 loop: CASCNVGEYEQYF.

The chain joins TRBV4-3 to TRBJ1-4; TCRdb returns TRBD1, unconfirmable since there is no DNA. The CDR3 consists of 18 residues. CDR1 is LGHNA, CDR2 YSLEER, per germline. The CDR3: CASSQEPPQGVANEKLFF.

The chain's CDR3 is CSAKGQGAPGITYEQYF. The chain uses TRBV20-1 and TRBJ2-7; TCRdb names TRBD1, which stays unverified in the absence of DNA. Germline CDR1 reads DFQATT; CDR2 reads SNEGSKA (reference sequence). This CDR3 comprises 17 residues.

Here the CDR3 reads CASSPFTGLSSPLHF. The chain carries TRBV9 and TRBJ1-6; TCRdb's D gene call, TRBD1, goes unchecked for lack of DNA. The germline gives CDR1 SGDLS, CDR2 YYNGEE. This CDR3 comprises 15 residues.